One and the same sample provided the 13 T cell receptor beta chains below, sequenced in a study of identical twins. MiXCR, run by TCRdb on the 5' RACE reads, gives a single entry per CDR3 protein. The table shows under 1 million distinct CDR3 sequences, with roughly an eighth occurring only once. These data also formed part of another study, on yellow fever vaccine responses in identical twins.

Sequencing used PBMCs. Receptors originate from a woman aged 18-29 years in good health.

This clonotype has at least ten counts. The chain is built from TRBV20-1 and TRBJ2-5; no clear D. Trimming removed 2 bases from V and 1 base from J, with 14 bases in between. The CDR3 consists of 15 residues. CDR1 and CDR2 from the germline V gene are DFQATT and SNEGSKA (reference sequence). The CDR3 region is CSARRTRIIQETQYF. The CDR3 DNA reads TGCAGTGCTAGACGGACCCGTATTATCCAAGAGACCCAGTACTTC.

V and J are TRBV7-6 and TRBJ2-2; possibly TRBD1 for D (5 bases). The V and J ends lost 1 base and 2 bases respectively, with 11 bases between them. Germline assignment: CDR1 SGHVS and CDR2 FNYEAQ. The CDR3 loop spans 16 amino acids. The CDR3 DNA reads as TGTGCCAGCAGCTTAGGCCGGACAATAAACACCGGGGAGCTGTTTTTT. Its protein product is CASSLGRTINTGELFF.

The chain uses TRBV20-1 and TRBJ1-6; D gene uncertain. V was pared by 3 bases and J by 2 bases, with 11 bases between. The CDR3 is 15 residues long. Germline-derived CDR1 and CDR2 are DFQATT and SNEGSKA (reference sequence). The CDR3 spells CSASLGVTYNSPLHF. CDR3 bases: TGCAGTGCTAGTCTTGGCGTCACCTATAATTCACCCCTCCACTTT.

The chain combines TRBV2 with TRBJ2-5; no definite D call. V was shortened by 2 bases and J by 0 bases, with 10 bases between the two germline ends. The CDR3 runs to 15 residues. CDR1 and CDR2 from the germline V gene are SNHLY and FYNNEI. Written as DNA, the CDR3 is TGTGCCAGCAGTGAAAGGGCGGTGTACCAAGAGACCCAGTACTTC. Residues: CASSERAVYQETQYF.

This clonotype was observed a few times. V is TRBV27 and J is TRBJ2-3; D is possibly TRBD1 (6 bases). The CDR3 consists of 15 residues. Germline CDR1 MNHEY, CDR2 SMNVEV (reference sequence). V shed 3 bases and J shed 1 base, with 11 bases lying between them. CDR3 protein: CASSFAQGGTDTQYF. The CDR3 DNA is TGTGCCAGCAGTTTCGCACAGGGTGGCACAGATACGCAGTATTTT.

This clonotype was observed many times. The rearrangement links TRBV4-1 to TRBJ2-3; TRBD2 matches at 10 bases. The V gene's germline CDR1 is MGHRA and CDR2 YSYEKL. J gave up 5 bases and V 1 base, and 3 bases lay outside the gene matches. The CDR3 runs 15 residues. The CDR3 here is CASSQGLAGGDTQYF. CDR3 coding DNA: TGCGCCAGCAGCCAAGGACTAGCGGGTGGAGATACGCAGTATTTT.

This clonotype was counted between two and nine times. This rearrangement joins TRBV4-1 to TRBJ2-5; perhaps TRBD2 as D (5 bases). The CDR3 is 17 amino acids. Per the germline V gene, CDR1 is MGHRA and CDR2 is YSYEKL. Trimming took 2 bases from V and 5 from J, leaving 21 bases between them. The CDR3 DNA sequence: TGCGCCAGCAGCCAAAGATTCGACTATTCGGGTACGGAGACCCAGTACTTC. It is translated as CASSQRFDYSGTETQYF.

This chain uses TRBV11-1 with TRBJ2-7; 9 bases match TRBD1. The CDR3 runs 20 residues. J was trimmed by 2 bases and V by 5 bases; bases with no gene match: 22. CDR1 is SGHAT, CDR2 FQDESV, per germline (reference sequence). The CDR3 loop is CASSPVWDRERTFTPYEQYF. As DNA, the CDR3 is TGTGCCAGCAGCCCAGTGTGGGACAGGGAGCGAACTTTCACACCCTACGAGCAGTACTTC. Full variable domain (missing parts from reference TRBV11-1 and TRBJ2-7): EAEVAQSPRYKITEKSQAVAFWCDPISGHATLYWYRQILGQGPELLVQFQDESVVDDSQLPKDRFSAERLKGVDSTLKIQPAELGDSAMYLCASSPVWDRERTFTPYEQYFGPGTRLTVT.

This clonotype was seen a handful of times. V usage is TRBV10-3 and J usage is TRBJ2-3, with 8 bases aligning to TRBD2. Germline-derived CDR1 and CDR2 are ENHRY and SYGVKD. Trimming removed 7 bases from V and 0 bases from J; junction bases left unmatched: 15. The CDR3 runs to 18 residues. CDR3 nucleotides: TGTGCCATCAAGGTTGGGCGGGGGGATTCAGCTAGCACAGATACGCAGTATTTT. It translates to CAIKVGRGDSASTDTQYF.

The rearrangement joins TRBV9 to TRBJ2-5; a possible D gene is TRBD2 (7 bases). The germline V and J ends were trimmed by 1 base and 2 bases, with 12 bases remaining between them. Looked up from germline, CDR1 is SGDLS and CDR2 is YYNGEE. The CDR3 totals 15 residues. The CDR3: CASSVRGGPQETQYF. CDR3 DNA sequence: TGTGCCAGCAGCGTAAGGGGGGGCCCGCAAGAGACCCAGTACTTC.

V and J are TRBV20-1 and TRBJ2-5, with 9 bases lining up with TRBD2. Germline assignment: CDR1 DFQATT and CDR2 SNEGSKA (reference sequence). The length of the CDR3 is 18 residues. V shed 0 bases, J shed 2 bases, and the junction held 13 bases outside the gene matches. CDR3 sequence (DNA): TGCAGTGCTAGAGATTTCACTCGGGCTAGCGGGGTACAAGAGACCCAGTACTTC. Encoded protein: CSARDFTRASGVQETQYF.

V and J are TRBV4-1 and TRBJ1-5, with TRBD1 as a possible D gene (5 bases). This CDR3 region has 16 residues. Germline V gene lookup returns CDR1 MGHRA and CDR2 YSYEKL. The germline V and J ends were trimmed by 2 bases and 4 bases, with 15 bases remaining between them. The DNA for the CDR3 is TGCGCCAGCAGCCAACGGGGGGGAGGGGAAAATCAGCCCCAGCATTTT. Translation gives CASSQRGGGENQPQHF.

This clonotype came up a few times. The genes are TRBV2 and TRBJ2-3, with 11 bases lining up with TRBD2. Unmatched junction bases numbered 8, after V lost 6 bases and J lost 6 bases. CDR3 length: 15 amino acids. The germline gives CDR1 SNHLY, CDR2 FYNNEI. In DNA, the CDR3 is TGTGCCAGCAGGACTAGCGGGGCCTTGGCGGATACGCAGTATTTT. Translation gives CASRTSGALADTQYF.